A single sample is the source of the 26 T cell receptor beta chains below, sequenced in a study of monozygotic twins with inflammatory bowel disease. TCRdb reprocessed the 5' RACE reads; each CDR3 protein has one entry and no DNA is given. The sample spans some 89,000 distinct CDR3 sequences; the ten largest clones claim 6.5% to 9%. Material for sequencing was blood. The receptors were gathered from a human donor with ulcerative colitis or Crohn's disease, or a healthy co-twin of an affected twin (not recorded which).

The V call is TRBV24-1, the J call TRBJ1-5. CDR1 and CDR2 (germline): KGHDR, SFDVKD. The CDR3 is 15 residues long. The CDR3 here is CATSGWGGGNQPQHF.

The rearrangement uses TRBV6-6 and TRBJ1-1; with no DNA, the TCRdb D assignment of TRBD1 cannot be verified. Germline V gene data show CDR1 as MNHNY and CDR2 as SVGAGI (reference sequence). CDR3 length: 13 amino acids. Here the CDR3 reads CASSRQANTEAFF.

CDR3: CASNKGGFDGELFF. The chain combines TRBV11-3 with TRBJ2-2; TCRdb's D call, TRBD1, is unchecked because there is no DNA. CDR1 is SGHNT and CDR2 is YENEEA in the germline V gene. This CDR3 is built from 14 residues.

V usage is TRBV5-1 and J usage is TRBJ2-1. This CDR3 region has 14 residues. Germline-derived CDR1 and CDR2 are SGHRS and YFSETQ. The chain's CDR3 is CASRVEGAYNEQFF.

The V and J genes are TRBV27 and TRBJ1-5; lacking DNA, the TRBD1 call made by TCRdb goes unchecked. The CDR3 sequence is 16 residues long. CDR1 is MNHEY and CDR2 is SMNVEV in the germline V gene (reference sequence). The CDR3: CASSPSIYGGNQPQHF.

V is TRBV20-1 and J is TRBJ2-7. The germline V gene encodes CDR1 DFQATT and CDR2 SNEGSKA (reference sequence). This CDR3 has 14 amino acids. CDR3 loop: CSAREGGLSYEQYF.

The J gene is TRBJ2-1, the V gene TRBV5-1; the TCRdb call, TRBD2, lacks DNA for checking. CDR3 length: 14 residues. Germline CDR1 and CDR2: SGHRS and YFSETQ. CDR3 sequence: CASSARGGQGEQFF.

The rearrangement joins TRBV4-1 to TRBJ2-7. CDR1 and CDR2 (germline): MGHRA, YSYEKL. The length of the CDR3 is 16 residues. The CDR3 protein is CASSQEEQSSPYEQYF.

This CDR3 is CASSLTTSGGEMFF. The chain couples TRBV7-8 to TRBJ2-1; the D call from TCRdb, TRBD2, cannot be confirmed without DNA. From germline, CDR1 is SGHVS and CDR2 FQNEAQ. The CDR3 is 14 amino acids.

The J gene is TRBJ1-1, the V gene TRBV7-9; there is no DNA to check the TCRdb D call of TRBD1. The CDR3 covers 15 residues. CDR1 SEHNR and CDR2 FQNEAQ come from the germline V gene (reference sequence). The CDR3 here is CASRQQGFGNTEAFF.

CDR3 loop: CATSGSGISGNTIYF. The chain links TRBV24-1 to TRBJ1-3. This CDR3 has 15 amino acids. The germline gives CDR1 KGHDR, CDR2 SFDVKD.

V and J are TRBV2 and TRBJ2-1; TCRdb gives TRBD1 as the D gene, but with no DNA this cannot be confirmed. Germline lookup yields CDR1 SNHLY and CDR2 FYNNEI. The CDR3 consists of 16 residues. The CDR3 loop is CASSDGRDSLYNEQFF.

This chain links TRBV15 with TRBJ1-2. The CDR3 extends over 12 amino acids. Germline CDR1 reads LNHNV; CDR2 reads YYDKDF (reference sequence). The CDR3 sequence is CATSRDGGFHTF.

CDR3 loop: CSGQTLTEAFF. This chain connects TRBV29-1 to TRBJ1-1; TCRdb indicates TRBD1, and absent DNA this call remains unverified. CDR3 length: 11 amino acids. Germline CDR1 and CDR2: SQVTM and ANQGSEA.

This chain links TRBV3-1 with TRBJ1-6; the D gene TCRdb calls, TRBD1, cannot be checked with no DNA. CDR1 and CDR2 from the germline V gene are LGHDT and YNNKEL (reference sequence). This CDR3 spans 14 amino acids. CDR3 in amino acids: CASSRTGVDSPLHF.

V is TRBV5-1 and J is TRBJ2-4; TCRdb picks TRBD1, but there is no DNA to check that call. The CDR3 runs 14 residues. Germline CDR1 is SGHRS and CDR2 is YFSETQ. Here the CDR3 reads CASSLVAGLNIQYF.

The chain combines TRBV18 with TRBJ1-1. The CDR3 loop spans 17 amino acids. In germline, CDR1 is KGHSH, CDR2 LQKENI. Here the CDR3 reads CASSPPGGRPSGAEAFF.

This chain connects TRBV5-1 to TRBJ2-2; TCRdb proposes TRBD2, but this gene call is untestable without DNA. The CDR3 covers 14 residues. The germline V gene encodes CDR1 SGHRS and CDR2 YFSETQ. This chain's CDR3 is CASSIRDSTGELFF.

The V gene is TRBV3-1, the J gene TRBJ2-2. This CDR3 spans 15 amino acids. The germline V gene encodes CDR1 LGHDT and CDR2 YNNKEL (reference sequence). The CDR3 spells CASSPPGRNTGELFF.

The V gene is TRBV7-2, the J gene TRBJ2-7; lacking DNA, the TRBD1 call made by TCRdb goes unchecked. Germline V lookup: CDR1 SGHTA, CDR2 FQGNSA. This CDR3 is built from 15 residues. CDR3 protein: CASSPQATGTYEQYF.

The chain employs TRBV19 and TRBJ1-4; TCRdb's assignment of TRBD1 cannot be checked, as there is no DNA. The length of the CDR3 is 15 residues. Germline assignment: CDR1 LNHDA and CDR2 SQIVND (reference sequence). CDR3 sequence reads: CASSIGWDIGEKLFF. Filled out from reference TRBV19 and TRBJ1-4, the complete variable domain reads DGGITQSPKYLFRKEGQNVTLSCEQNLNHDAMYWYRQDPGQGLRLIYYSQIVNDFQKGDIAEGYSVSREKKESFPLTVTSAQKNPTAFYLCASSIGWDIGEKLFFGSGTQLSVL.

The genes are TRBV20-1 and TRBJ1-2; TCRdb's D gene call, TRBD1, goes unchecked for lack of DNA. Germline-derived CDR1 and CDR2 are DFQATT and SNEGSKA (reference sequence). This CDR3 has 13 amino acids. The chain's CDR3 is CSARGQTNYGYTF.

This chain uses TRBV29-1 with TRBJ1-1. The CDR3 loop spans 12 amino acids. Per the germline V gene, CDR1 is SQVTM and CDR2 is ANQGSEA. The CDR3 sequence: CSVRPAIAEAFF.

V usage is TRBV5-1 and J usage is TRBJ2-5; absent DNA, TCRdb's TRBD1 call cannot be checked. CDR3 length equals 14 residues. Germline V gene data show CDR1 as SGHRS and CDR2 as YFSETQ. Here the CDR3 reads CASSLEGTQETQYF.

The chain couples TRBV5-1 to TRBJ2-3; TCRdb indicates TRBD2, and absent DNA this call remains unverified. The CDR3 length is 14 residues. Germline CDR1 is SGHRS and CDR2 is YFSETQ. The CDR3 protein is CASSPLIGTDTQYF.

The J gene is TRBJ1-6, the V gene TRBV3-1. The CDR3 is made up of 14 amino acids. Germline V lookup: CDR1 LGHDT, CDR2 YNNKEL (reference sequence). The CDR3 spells CASSQTATNSPLHF.